Sequencing of this T cell receptor beta chain was carried out in a study of blood T cell repertoires in COVID-19 (TCRdb year 2020). At the level of the whole study: Samples from collaborators originated in the United States, Italy and Spain and spanned both the acute and convalescent phases of COVID-19. Nearly every sample came with metadata listing a de-identified subject ID, COVID-19 status, age in years and sex. The prospective study material was composed of cDNA or gDNA derived from T cells, B-cell-depleted T cells, or PBMCs. Subjects who had been exposed to COVID-19, were actively infected with it, or had recovered from it provided the deeply sampled blood TCRbeta repertoires that made up the dataset. A freely available public database, intended as a resource for researchers studying the immune response to SARS-CoV-2, is where the repertoires were released. The samples were drawn from the first 160 participants of the ongoing ImmuneRACE study and from 950 to 1,500 subjects provided by 6 global collaborators. HLA class I and class II types, where available, came from metadata supplied by the sample provider rather than from assay-based typing.

V and J are truncated by 3 bases and 2 bases respectively, leaving an intervening sequence of 4 bases. The germline V gene gives CDR1 as LGHNA and CDR2 as YNFKEQ. From its cysteine to its phenylalanine, the CDR3 spans 12 amino acids. The DNA shown is the 36-base CDR3, in frame from base 1. TCRbeta CDR3 regions were amplified from genomic DNA by means of the immunoSEQ Assay, a bias-controlled multiplex PCR. The paper's processing steps were these. Nucleated cell counts per sample were estimated from amplification of reference gene primers within the assay. To quantify the absolute abundance of each unique TCRbeta CDR3 rearrangement, sequence reads were collapsed and filtered. Productive Simpson clonality was computed per sample as the square root of Simpson's diversity index over productive rearrangements. As stored in TCRdb, this immuneACCESS dataset retains in-frame rearrangements with V and J assigned. A fraction of the clones does not appear; measured against another copy, unresolved V genes explain less than half of the discrepancy, and the remainder lacks a known reason. Clonal size and the V and J genes are those of that table, whereas D and trimming came from the DNA. The sample yields fewer than 150,000 clones; roughly 80% were counted once. The ten largest clonotypes hold just under 9% of the sample.

Remarks on this clone: Its binding antigen is unknown. Per-base qualities were not stored, and no clone one base away is much larger.

Paper-wide results and their limitations: How much clinical and demographic metadata was included differed by source and by participant, and the metadata was provided uncurated.

The collaborating institutions used their own protocols to collect whole blood in K2EDTA tubes. For TCRbeta analysis, collaborators shipped samples as frozen whole blood, isolated PBMCs, or DNA extracted from either of those sample types. The material sequenced was peripheral blood. The rearrangement joined TRBV4-2 to TRBJ1-1, with the identity of the D gene unclear. This clonotype was sampled from an elderly woman in a cohort sampled during active or convalescent COVID-19. The DNA is TGTGCCAGCAGCCATATTAACACTGAAGCTTTCTTT. It translates as CASSHINTEAFF.